This TCR beta chain was sequenced during a study of shared clonotypes between healthy human individuals. As concerns this clone: Its antigen is currently unknown.

Among the donors, all were Caucasian adults who lived in Nashville, Tennessee. Per the germline V gene, CDR1 is SGHTA and CDR2 is FQGNSA. Trimming cost V 1 base and J 1 base, with 9 bases left between them. The length of the CDR3 is 15 residues. Method: immunoSEQ multiplex PCR; TCRdb's copy keeps in-frame clones and lacks some. The sample lists about 480,000 clones; about 79% were seen once. Study-wide results and limits: Sampling included only blood; tissue repertoires likely differ.

The chain uses TRBV7-2 and TRBJ2-3, with D uncertain. Material for sequencing was PBMCs. The sequence came from a woman aged 40 to 50 in good health. Some clones in this sample may be carry-over from other donors' samples. DNA of the CDR3: TGTGCCAGCAGCTTAGACGTCTGGGGCACAGATACGCAGTATTTT. Translated, it gives CASSLDVWGTDTQYF.